The present TCR beta chain was sequenced within a study of Ad26.COV2.S vaccination and SARS-CoV-2 variants. The study, taken as a whole, reports: Higher spike-specific TCR breadth was found in vaccine recipients than in placebo recipients.

Germline V gene data show CDR1 as SNHLY and CDR2 as FYNNEI. This CDR3 is 15 amino acids long. V shed 8 bases and J shed 5 bases, with 18 bases lying between them. Repertoires were generated with immunoSEQ multiplex PCR, while TCRdb's copy carries only in-frame clones and drops some. The sample holds about 350,000 clones, 70% to 90% seen once. Details on this clone: The antigen is unknown.

Treatment of the sample: around 19 received Ad26.COV2.S at low or high dose, single or two shots; roughly five received placebo; per-sample allocation not given. The study sampled participants on day 63 after the first vaccine or placebo injection. This specimen was peripheral blood, taken in a trial of Ad26.COV2.S vaccine versus placebo. This clonotype was obtained from a person aged 18-60 years who received the Ad26.COV2.S COVID-19 vaccine or a placebo. The V call is TRBV2, the J call TRBJ1-4; D uncertain. This CDR3 is CASHLEQRPNEKLFF. In nucleotides, the CDR3 is TGTGCCAGCCACTTGGAGCAGAGGCCAAATGAAAAACTGTTTTTT.